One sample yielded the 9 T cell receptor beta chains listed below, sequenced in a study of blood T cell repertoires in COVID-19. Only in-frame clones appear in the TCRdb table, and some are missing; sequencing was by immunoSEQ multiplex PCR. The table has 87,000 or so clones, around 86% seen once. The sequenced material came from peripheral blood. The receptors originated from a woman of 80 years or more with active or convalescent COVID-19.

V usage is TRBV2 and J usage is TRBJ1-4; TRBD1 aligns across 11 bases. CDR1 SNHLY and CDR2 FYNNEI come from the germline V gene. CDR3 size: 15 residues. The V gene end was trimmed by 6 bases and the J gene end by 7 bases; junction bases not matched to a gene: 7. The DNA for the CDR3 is TGTGCCAGCAGAGTAGATGGGACAGGGGGTGAAAAACTGTTTTTT. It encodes CASRVDGTGGEKLFF. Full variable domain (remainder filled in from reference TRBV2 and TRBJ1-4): EPEVTQTPSHQVTQMGQEVILRCVPISNHLYFYWYRQILGQKVEFLVSFYNNEISEKSEIFDDQFSVERPDGSNFTLKIRSTKLEDSAMYFCASRVDGTGGEKLFFGSGTQLSVL.

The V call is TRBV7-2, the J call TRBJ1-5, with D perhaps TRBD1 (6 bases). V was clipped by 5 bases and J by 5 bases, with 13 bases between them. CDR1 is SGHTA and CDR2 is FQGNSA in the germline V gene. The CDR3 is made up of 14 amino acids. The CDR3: CASSPGQQDQPQHF. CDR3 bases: TGTGCCAGCAGCCCCGGACAGCAAGATCAGCCCCAGCATTTT. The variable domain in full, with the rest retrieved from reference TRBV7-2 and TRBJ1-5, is GAGVSQSPSNKVTEKGKDVELRCDPISGHTALYWYRQSLGQGLEFLIYFQGNSAPDKSGLPSDRFSAERTGGSVSTLTIQRTQQEDSAVYLCASSPGQQDQPQHFGDGTRLSIL.

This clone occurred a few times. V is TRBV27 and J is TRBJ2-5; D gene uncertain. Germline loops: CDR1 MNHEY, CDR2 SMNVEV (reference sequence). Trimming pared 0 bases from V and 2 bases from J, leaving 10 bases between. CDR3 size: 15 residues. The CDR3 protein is CASSLSATGQETQYF. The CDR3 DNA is TGTGCCAGCAGTTTATCGGCGACGGGTCAAGAGACCCAGTACTTC.

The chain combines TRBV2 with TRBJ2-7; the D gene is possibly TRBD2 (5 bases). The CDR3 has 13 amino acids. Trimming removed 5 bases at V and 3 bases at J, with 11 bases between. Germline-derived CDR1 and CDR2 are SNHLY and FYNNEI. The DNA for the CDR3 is TGTGCCAGCAGTAGTACGAGGGACTACGAGCAGTACTTC. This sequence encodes CASSSTRDYEQYF.

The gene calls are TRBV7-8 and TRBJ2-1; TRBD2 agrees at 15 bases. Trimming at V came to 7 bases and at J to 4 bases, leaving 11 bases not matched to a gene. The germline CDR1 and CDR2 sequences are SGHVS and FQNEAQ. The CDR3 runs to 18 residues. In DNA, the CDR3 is TGTGCCAGCATCCAGGGACTAGCGGGGGGCTTAGTTTACAATGAGCAGTTCTTC. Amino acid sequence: CASIQGLAGGLVYNEQFF.

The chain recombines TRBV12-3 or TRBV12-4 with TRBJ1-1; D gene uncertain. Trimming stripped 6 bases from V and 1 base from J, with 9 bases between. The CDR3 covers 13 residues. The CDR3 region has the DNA TGTGCCAGCAGCCGGGGAGCGAACACTGAAGCTTTCTTT. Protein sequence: CASSRGANTEAFF.

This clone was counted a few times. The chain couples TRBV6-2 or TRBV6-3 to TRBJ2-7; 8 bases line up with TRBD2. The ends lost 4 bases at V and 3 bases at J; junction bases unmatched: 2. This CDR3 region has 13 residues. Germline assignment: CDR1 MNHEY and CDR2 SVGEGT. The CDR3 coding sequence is TGTGCCAGCAGTTTAGCGGGGAGCTACGAGCAGTACTTC. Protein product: CASSLAGSYEQYF.

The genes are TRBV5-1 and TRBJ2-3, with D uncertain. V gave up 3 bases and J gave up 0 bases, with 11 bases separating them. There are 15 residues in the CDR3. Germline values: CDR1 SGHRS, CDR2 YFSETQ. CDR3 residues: CASSSAATSTDTQYF. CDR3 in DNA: TGCGCCAGCAGCTCCGCGGCTACTAGCACAGATACGCAGTATTTT.

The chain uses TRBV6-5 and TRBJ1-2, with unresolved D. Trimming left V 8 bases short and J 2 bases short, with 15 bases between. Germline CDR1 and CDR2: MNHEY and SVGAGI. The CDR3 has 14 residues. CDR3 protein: CASHSPQRNYGYTF. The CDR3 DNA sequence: TGTGCCAGCCACTCGCCTCAGAGGAACTATGGCTACACCTTC.